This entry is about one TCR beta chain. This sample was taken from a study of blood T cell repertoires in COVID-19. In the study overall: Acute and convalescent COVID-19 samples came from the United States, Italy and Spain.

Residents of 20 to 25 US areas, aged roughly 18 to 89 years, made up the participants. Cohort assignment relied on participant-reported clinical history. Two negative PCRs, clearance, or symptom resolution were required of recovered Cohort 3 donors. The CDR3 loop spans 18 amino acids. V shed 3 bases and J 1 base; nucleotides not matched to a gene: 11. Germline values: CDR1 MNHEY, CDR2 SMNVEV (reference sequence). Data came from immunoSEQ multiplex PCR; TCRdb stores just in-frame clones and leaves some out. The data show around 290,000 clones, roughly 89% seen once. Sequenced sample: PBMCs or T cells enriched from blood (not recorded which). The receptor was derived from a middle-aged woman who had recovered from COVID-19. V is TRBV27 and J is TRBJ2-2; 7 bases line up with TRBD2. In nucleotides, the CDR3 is TGTGCCAGCAGTTTCATTTTTGGGGGGGATGGGAACACCGGGGAGCTGTTTTTT. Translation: CASSFIFGGDGNTGELFF.